This T cell receptor (beta chain) derives from a study of monozygotic twins with inflammatory bowel disease. From germline, CDR1 is LNHDA and CDR2 SQIVND (reference sequence). The CDR3 is made up of 15 amino acids. The template-switching step introduced UMIs that carried a 6-nucleotide sample barcode. Two nested PCRs, of roughly 16 and 10 cycles, processed TCRalpha and TCRbeta cDNA. TCRdb reprocessed the 5' RACE reads and stores each CDR3 protein as one record, lacking DNA. The table counts 93,000 or so distinct CDR3 sequences; under 2.5% lies in the top ten. Whole-study findings and limits: Healthy twins shared more clonotypes with others than IBD patients, most markedly active ones. Twins with IBD were found to have lower TCRbeta diversity (inverse Simpson) than healthy co-twins.

As concerns this clonotype: What it binds is not known.

This chain uses TRBV19 with TRBJ1-6; without DNA, the TCRdb call of TRBD1 cannot be checked. The source material was blood. The receptor comes from a human donor with ulcerative colitis or Crohn's disease, or a healthy co-twin of an affected twin (not recorded which). CDR3 residues: CASRASGRGNSPLHF.